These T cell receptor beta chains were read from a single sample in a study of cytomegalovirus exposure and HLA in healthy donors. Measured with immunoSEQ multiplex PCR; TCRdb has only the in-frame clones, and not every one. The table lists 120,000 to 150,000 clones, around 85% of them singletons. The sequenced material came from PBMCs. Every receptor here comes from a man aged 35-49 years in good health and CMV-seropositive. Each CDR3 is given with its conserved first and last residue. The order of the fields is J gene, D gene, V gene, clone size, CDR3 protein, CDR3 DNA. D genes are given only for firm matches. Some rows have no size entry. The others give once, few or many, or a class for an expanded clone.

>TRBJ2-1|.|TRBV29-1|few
CSVESPHRSSYNEQFF
TGCAGCGTTGAAAGCCCCCACAGGAGCTCCTACAATGAGCAGTTCTTC
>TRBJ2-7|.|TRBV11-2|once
CASSPVVSLGGEQYF
TGTGCCAGCAGCCCCGTAGTCTCGTTGGGGGGCGAGCAGTACTTC
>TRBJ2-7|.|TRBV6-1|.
CASSDGDYEQYF
TGTGCCAGCAGTGATGGGGACTACGAGCAGTACTTC
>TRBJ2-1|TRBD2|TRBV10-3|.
CAISERGLAGSQFF
TGTGCCATCAGTGAGCGTGGACTAGCGGGGAGTCAGTTCTTC
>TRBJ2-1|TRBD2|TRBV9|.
CASSLYSGSSYNEQFF
TGTGCCAGCAGCCTTTATAGCGGGAGCTCCTACAATGAGCAGTTCTTC
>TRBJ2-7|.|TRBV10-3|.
CAITGQHLAEQYF
TGTGCCATCACCGGACAGCACCTGGCCGAGCAGTACTTC
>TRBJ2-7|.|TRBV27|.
CASNPRVSSYEQYF
TGTGCCAGCAACCCGAGGGTCTCCTCCTACGAGCAGTACTTC
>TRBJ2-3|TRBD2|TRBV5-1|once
CASSFRASGATDTQYF
TGCGCCAGCAGCTTTAGGGCTAGCGGGGCCACAGATACGCAGTATTTT
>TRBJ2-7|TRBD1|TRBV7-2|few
CASSLGLSGTEHEQYF
TGTGCCAGCAGCTTAGGTTTGTCTGGGACAGAGCATGAGCAGTACTTC
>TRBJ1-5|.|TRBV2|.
CASSDGGSLNQPQHF
TGTGCCAGCAGTGACGGCGGGAGTCTCAATCAGCCCCAGCATTTT
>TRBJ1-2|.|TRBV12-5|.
CASGPELSYGYTF
TGTGCTAGTGGCCCGGAGCTATCCTATGGCTACACCTTC
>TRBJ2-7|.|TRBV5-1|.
CANSLAGDSYEQYF
TGCGCCAACAGCTTGGCAGGGGACTCCTACGAGCAGTACTTC
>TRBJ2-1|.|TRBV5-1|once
CASTANKDGGNEQFF
TGCGCCAGCACCGCTAACAAGGACGGGGGAAATGAGCAGTTCTTC
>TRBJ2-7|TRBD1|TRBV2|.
CASREPRRQGNHEQYF
TGTGCCAGCAGAGAGCCTCGGCGACAGGGTAACCACGAGCAGTACTTC
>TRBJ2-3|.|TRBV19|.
CASSLQDTLGDTQYF
TGTGCCAGTAGCCTACAGGACACACTTGGAGATACGCAGTATTTT
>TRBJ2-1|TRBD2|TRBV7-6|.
CASSRLAGGQNEQFF
TGTGCCAGCAGCCGACTAGCGGGAGGGCAAAATGAGCAGTTCTTC
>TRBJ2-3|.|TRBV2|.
CASREGPSTQYF
TGTGCCAGCAGAGAGGGCCCGTCCACGCAGTATTTT
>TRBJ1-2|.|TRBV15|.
CATSILRTGSANYGYTF
TGTGCCACCAGCATCCTTCGTACAGGATCCGCTAACTATGGCTACACCTTC
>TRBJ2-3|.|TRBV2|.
CASRSTPTDTQYF
TGTGCCAGCAGGTCGACACCCACAGATACGCAGTATTTT
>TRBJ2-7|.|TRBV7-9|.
CASSRGQIYEQYF
TGTGCCAGCTCCCGCGGGCAGATCTACGAGCAGTACTTC
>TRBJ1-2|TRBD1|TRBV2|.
CASRDRDIVYTF
TGTGCCAGCAGGGACAGGGATATAGTCTACACCTTC
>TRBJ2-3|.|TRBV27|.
CASRHWDTQYF
TGTGCCAGCAGACATTGGGATACGCAGTATTTT
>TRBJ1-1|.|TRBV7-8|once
CASSLAGGGYEAFF
TGTGCCAGCAGCTTAGCTGGCGGCGGATATGAAGCTTTCTTT
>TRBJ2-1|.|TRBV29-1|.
CSVEGARGSYNEQFF
TGCAGCGTTGAAGGGGCCAGGGGATCCTACAATGAGCAGTTCTTC
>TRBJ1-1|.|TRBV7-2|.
CASSLNQGRSEAFF
TGTGCCAGCAGCTTAAACCAGGGGCGATCTGAAGCTTTCTTT
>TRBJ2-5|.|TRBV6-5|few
CASSWGGRQETQYF
TGTGCCAGCAGTTGGGGGGGGCGCCAAGAGACCCAGTACTTC
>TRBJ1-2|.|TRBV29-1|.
CSAGPTERNYGYTF
TGCAGCGCTGGCCCGACAGAACGTAACTATGGCTACACCTTC
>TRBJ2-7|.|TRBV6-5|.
CASSGGAGWNEQYF
TGTGCCAGCAGTGGAGGGGCTGGTTGGAACGAGCAGTACTTC
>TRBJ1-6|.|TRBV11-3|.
CASSFTGWDNSPLHF
TGTGCCAGCAGCTTTACAGGGTGGGATAATTCACCCCTCCACTTT
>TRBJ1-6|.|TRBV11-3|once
CASSTGTPYNSPLHF
TGTGCCAGCAGCACGGGGACACCCTATAATTCACCCCTCCACTTT
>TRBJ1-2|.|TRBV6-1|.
CASSVFPGVGYTF
TGTGCCAGCAGTGTCTTTCCGGGGGTTGGCTACACCTTC
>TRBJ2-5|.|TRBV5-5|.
CASSFIFQGNGRLETQYF
TGTGCCAGCAGCTTCATTTTTCAGGGGAACGGAAGGTTAGAGACCCAGTACTTC
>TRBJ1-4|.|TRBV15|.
CATSGSRLAEYKIEKLFF
TGTGCCACCAGCGGGTCCCGACTGGCCGAATACAAGATTGAAAAACTGTTTTTT
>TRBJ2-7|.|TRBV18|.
CASSRQGRYYEQYF
TGTGCCAGCTCACGGCAGGGAAGATATTACGAGCAGTACTTC
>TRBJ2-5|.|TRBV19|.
CASSIDDTLQETQYF
TGTGCCAGTAGTATAGACGACACCTTACAAGAGACCCAGTACTTC
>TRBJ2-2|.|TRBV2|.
CASSEIGRNTGELFF
TGTGCCAGCAGTGAAATTGGCAGGAACACCGGGGAGCTGTTTTTT
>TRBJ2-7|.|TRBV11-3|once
CASSLTDGGPYEQYF
TGTGCCAGCAGCTTGACGGACGGGGGACCCTACGAGCAGTACTTC
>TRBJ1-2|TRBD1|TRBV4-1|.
CASSHTRPGDRGPRYTF
TGCGCCAGCAGCCACACTCGCCCCGGGGACAGGGGGCCCCGCTACACCTTC
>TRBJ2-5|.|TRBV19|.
CASREQGRGETQYF
TGTGCCAGTAGGGAACAGGGTAGGGGTGAGACCCAGTACTTC
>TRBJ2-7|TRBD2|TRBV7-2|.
CASSYPGTSSEQYF
TGTGCCAGCAGTTATCCCGGGACTAGCTCCGAGCAGTACTTC
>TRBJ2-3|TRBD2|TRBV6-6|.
CASSSRGDTDTQYF
TGTGCCAGCAGTTCCCGGGGGGACACAGATACGCAGTATTTT